This TCR beta chain was identified during a study of blood T cell repertoires in COVID-19. Study background: Acute and convalescent COVID-19 samples came from the United States, Italy and Spain. PBMCs, B-cell-depleted T cells, or T cells provided the cDNA or gDNA that made up the material.

This clone showed up just once. Trimming removed 0 bases from V and 6 bases from J, with 13 bases in between. The CDR3 runs 15 residues. Germline lookup yields CDR1 LGHDT and CDR2 YNNKEL (reference sequence). In the authors' workflow: It was from reference gene primer amplification that nucleated cell counts were estimated. Profiled with immunoSEQ multiplex PCR; TCRdb holds only in-frame clones, not every one. V, J and clone size are those of that table, while D and trimming were read from the DNA. The sample lists roughly 230,000 clones, approximately 80% occurring once. The chain carries TRBV3-1 (or the pseudogene TRBV3-2) and TRBJ2-3, with TRBD2 as a possible D gene (7 bases). The sequenced sample consisted of peripheral blood. The sequence came from a woman between 50 and 59 years old with acute or convalescent COVID-19. The CDR3 spells CASSQDPRGADTQYF. Here the CDR3 DNA reads TGTGCCAGCAGCCAAGATCCCCGGGGGGCGGATACGCAGTATTTT.